The 7 T cell receptor beta chains below come from one sample, sequenced in a study of cytomegalovirus exposure and HLA in healthy donors. Primers: 60 Vbeta forward and 13 Jbeta reverse. Sequenced by immunoSEQ multiplex PCR; TCRdb stores in-frame clones only, minus some. Here the sample table reports 130,000 or so clones. Material for sequencing was PBMCs. The receptor set was obtained from a woman aged 40-49 years in good health and CMV-seropositive.

The chain combines TRBV2 with TRBJ2-2; D is possibly TRBD1 (8 bases). The length of the CDR3 is 15 residues. Germline V gives CDR1 SNHLY, CDR2 FYNNEI. The V gene lost 9 bases and the J gene lost 4 bases, with 18 bases spanning the gap. The CDR3 sequence: CARSGGQVLTGELFF. In nucleotides, the CDR3 is TGTGCCAGATCGGGGGGACAGGTCCTCACCGGGGAGCTGTTTTTT.

This chain joins TRBV7-9 and TRBJ1-5; 10 nucleotides line up with TRBD1. This CDR3 is 17 amino acids long. Per germline, CDR1 SEHNR and CDR2 FQNEAQ (reference sequence). Trimming removed 5 bases from V and 5 bases from J; junction bases left unmatched: 12. The CDR3 loop reads CASSALFGTGEHQPQHF. In DNA, the CDR3 is TGTGCCAGCAGCGCCCTATTCGGGACAGGGGAACATCAGCCCCAGCATTTT.

The V and J genes are TRBV6-1 and TRBJ2-7; 10 positions match TRBD2. This CDR3 comprises 14 residues. Germline trimming cut 8 bases from V and 0 bases from J; bases unmatched to any gene: 4. Germline V CDR1 and CDR2: MNHNS, SASEGT. The CDR3 DNA is TGTGCCAGCGGGAGGACTAGCGGCTCCTACGAGCAGTACTTC. Its protein product is CASGRTSGSYEQYF.

V is TRBV30 and J is TRBJ1-1, with 9 bases fitting TRBD1. Germline CDR1 and CDR2: GTSNPN and SVGIG (reference sequence). The CDR3 runs 12 residues. Germline trimming cut 3 bases from V and 10 bases from J; bases unmatched to any gene: 6. The CDR3 spells CAWRDRGGSAFF. The CDR3 DNA reads as TGTGCCTGGAGGGACAGGGGTGGGTCAGCTTTCTTT.

J is TRBJ1-1 and V is TRBV5-1; 10 nucleotides align to TRBD1. The CDR3 has 14 amino acids. Germline V gene data show CDR1 as SGHRS and CDR2 as YFSETQ. V dropped 4 bases and J dropped 6; count of bases not matched to a gene: 6. For the CDR3, the DNA is TGCGCCAGCAGCCCGGGGACAGGGGCAGCTGAAGCTTTCTTT. Translation gives CASSPGTGAAEAFF.

This chain links TRBV7-2 with TRBJ2-2; 8 nucleotides agree with TRBD2. The CDR3 is made up of 16 amino acids. Germline values: CDR1 SGHTA, CDR2 FQGNSA. V dropped 5 bases and J dropped 7; count of bases not matched to a gene: 12. The CDR3 coding sequence is TGTGCCAGCAGCCCCCAGTCGCGGGAGGACGGCGGGGAGCTGTTTTTT. Translation: CASSPQSREDGGELFF.

This chain connects TRBV7-9 to TRBJ1-6; a possible D gene is TRBD1 (6 bases). V lost 5 bases, J lost 7 bases, and 15 bases lay in between. The germline V gene has CDR1 SEHNR and CDR2 FQNEAQ (reference sequence). This CDR3 contains 15 residues. The CDR3 nucleotides read TGTGCCAGCAGCCCACCACAGGGAGCGAATTCACCCCTCCACTTT. Translated, it gives CASSPPQGANSPLHF.